These 28 T cell receptor beta chains share one sample of origin, sequenced in a study of beta chain features in type 1 diabetes. Regarding the study as a whole: There was a moderate but significant shortening of TCRB CDR3s in all four CD4+ subsets of Type 1 diabetes patients.

The antigens of these receptors remain unknown. Expressed TCRB transcripts were sequenced after all isolated RNA was converted to cDNA. Generated by immunoSEQ multiplex PCR, the TCRdb table keeps only in-frame clones and is missing some. The sample comprises some 160,000 clones, 8.5% to 10% of which are singletons, and roughly 0.72% rests with the top ten. The sample consisted of central memory CD4+ T cells from blood. Receptors were obtained from a woman aged 30 to 39 with type 1 diabetes.

The chain uses TRBV9 and TRBJ2-2; D not certain. From germline, CDR1 is SGDLS and CDR2 YYNGEE. Trimming left V 2 bases short and J 3 bases short, with 8 bases between. CDR3 length: 14 residues. CDR3 region: CASSVLDHTGELFF. The CDR3 region has the DNA TGTGCCAGCAGCGTCCTAGATCACACCGGGGAGCTGTTTTTT.

The CDR3 sequence: CASSPPGTGTYEQYF. For the CDR3, the DNA is TGTGCCAGCAGCCCCCCCGGGACAGGGACCTACGAGCAGTACTTC. This sequence joins TRBV6-5 and TRBJ2-7; TRBD1 matches 9 bases. J lost 2 bases, V lost 6 bases, and 8 bases had no gene match. The CDR3 is made up of 15 amino acids. Germline V gene data show CDR1 as MNHEY and CDR2 as SVGAGI.

The J gene is TRBJ2-3, the V gene TRBV2; the match to TRBD2 covers 8 bases. The CDR3 spans 15 residues. Trimming took 6 bases from V and 0 from J; bases not matched to a gene: 5. CDR1 is SNHLY and CDR2 is FYNNEI in the germline V gene. CDR3 bases: TGTGCCAGCAGCCCCCAGCGGGAGAGCACAGATACGCAGTATTTT. This translates into CASSPQRESTDTQYF.

This clone was observed a few times. The J gene is TRBJ1-1, the V gene TRBV28; TRBD1 might be the D (6 bases). There are 14 residues in the CDR3. V lost 5 bases to trimming and J lost 4 bases, with 14 bases between them. CDR1 and CDR2 (germline): MDHEN, SYDVKM. CDR3 coding DNA: TGTGCCAGCAGTCCTCAGGACAGAGGCACTGAAGCTTTCTTT. Translation: CASSPQDRGTEAFF.

This clone has a handful of counts. The chain has TRBV21-1 and TRBJ2-3; the D call of TRBD2 is as the table states it, not checked on the DNA. TRBV21-1 is noted as a pseudogene. This CDR3 region has 16 residues. The CDR3 DNA reads as TGTGCCAGCACCTTGTGGCTAGCGGGGGTGACAGATACGCAGTATTTT. It encodes CASTLWLAGVTDTQYF.

This clone was observed a few times. The gene calls are TRBV2 and TRBJ2-5; 8 bases map to TRBD2. CDR3 length: 15 amino acids. Germline V gene sequence: CDR1 SNHLY, CDR2 FYNNEI. V lost 4 bases to trimming and J lost 5 bases; unmatched junction nucleotides: 9. The DNA of the CDR3 is TGTGCCAGCAGTGCCGCCGGGACTAGGAGTGAGACCCAGTACTTC. This codes for CASSAAGTRSETQYF.

The chain uses TRBV19 and TRBJ1-4, with a possible D match to TRBD1 (5 bases). CDR3 length: 16 amino acids. Trimming removed 6 bases from V and 8 bases from J, with 22 bases in between. Germline V gives CDR1 LNHDA, CDR2 SQIVND (reference sequence). The CDR3 nucleotides are TGTGCCAGTAGCAGAGCCGGGACTCCGATCGGGGAAAAACTGTTTTTT. As protein: CASSRAGTPIGEKLFF.

This sequence joins TRBV28 and TRBJ2-1; 9 bases line up with TRBD2. CDR1 is MDHEN, CDR2 SYDVKM, per germline. Trimming removed 7 bases from V and 4 bases from J; junction bases left unmatched: 5. CDR3 length equals 14 residues. CDR3 in amino acids: CASIPSGRYNEQFF. The CDR3 DNA reads TGTGCCAGCATCCCCAGCGGGAGGTACAATGAGCAGTTCTTC.

This clone was recorded a few times. The rearrangement uses TRBV29-1 and TRBJ1-3; D is perhaps TRBD1 (6 bases). Trimming took 6 bases from V and 0 from J, leaving 6 bases between them. This CDR3 comprises 12 residues. The germline gives CDR1 SQVTM, CDR2 ANQGSEA. The DNA for the CDR3 is TGCAGCGTGACAGGCTCTGGAAACACCATATATTTT. It encodes CSVTGSGNTIYF.

The rearrangement uses TRBV19 and TRBJ2-1; a weak D match, TRBD2 (6 bases). Germline V gives CDR1 LNHDA, CDR2 SQIVND (reference sequence). Trimming left V 7 bases short and J 0 bases short, with 13 bases between. The CDR3 spans 15 residues. This CDR3 is CASIGGGFSYNEQFF. The CDR3 DNA sequence: TGTGCCAGTATCGGGGGAGGCTTCTCCTACAATGAGCAGTTCTTC.

This clone came up a few times. The chain combines TRBV6-5 with TRBJ2-7; no clear D gene. The CDR3 spans 10 residues. Germline V gene data show CDR1 as MNHEY and CDR2 as SVGAGI. V was cut by 7 bases and J by 7 bases, with 8 bases left in between. Here the CDR3 reads CASICGEQYF. In DNA form, the CDR3 reads TGTGCCAGCATTTGCGGAGAGCAGTACTTC.

This clone was detected a few times. This chain connects TRBV29-1 to TRBJ1-1, with TRBD1 matching over 8 bases. The CDR3 has 14 amino acids. CDR1 is SQVTM, CDR2 ANQGSEA, per germline. J gave up 4 bases and V 6 bases, and 10 bases lay outside the gene matches. The CDR3 DNA is TGCAGCGTCAGTCCAGGGGGCGCCGGCACTGAAGCTTTCTTT. This translates into CSVSPGGAGTEAFF.

CDR3 protein: CASSLGGMGMDTQYF. The CDR3 DNA sequence: TGCGCCAGCAGCTTGGGGGGCATGGGTATGGATACGCAGTATTTT. The chain recombines TRBV5-1 with TRBJ2-3, with a tentative D call TRBD1 (5 bases). V lost 0 bases and J lost 6, with 14 bases in between. Per germline, CDR1 SGHRS and CDR2 YFSETQ. This CDR3 has 15 residues. Variable domain in full (rest from reference TRBV5-1 and TRBJ2-3): KAGVTQTPRYLIKTRGQQVTLSCSPISGHRSVSWYQQTPGQGLQFLFEYFSETQRNKGNFPGRFSGRQFSNSRSEMNVSTLELGDSALYLCASSLGGMGMDTQYFGPGTRLTVL.

This clone was seen a few times. The rearrangement links TRBV5-1 to TRBJ2-3, with 7 bases identical to TRBD1. CDR1 is SGHRS and CDR2 is YFSETQ in the germline V gene. The CDR3 loop spans 14 amino acids. V was pared by 6 bases and J by 6 bases, with 10 bases of the junction left unmatched. The CDR3 DNA reads as TGCGCCAGCAACCCAACAGGGGTGTCCGATACGCAGTATTTT. Protein sequence: CASNPTGVSDTQYF.

This clone was seen a handful of times. The chain recombines TRBV5-6 with TRBJ2-3, with 12 bases identical to TRBD1. Germline V gives CDR1 SGHDT, CDR2 YYEEEE. The CDR3 spans 16 residues. Trimming removed 0 bases from V and 4 bases from J; junction bases left unmatched: 3. The CDR3 sequence is CASSLAGQGAADTQYF. CDR3 nucleotide sequence: TGTGCCAGCAGCTTGGCGGGACAGGGGGCCGCAGATACGCAGTATTTT.

This clone was observed a few times. This chain joins TRBV7-9 and TRBJ1-1; D call uncertain. The V end lost 6 bases, the J end lost 5 bases, and 10 bases lay between the germline ends. Per germline, CDR1 SEHNR and CDR2 FQNEAQ (reference sequence). The CDR3 sequence is 12 residues long. The CDR3 DNA sequence: TGTGCCAGCAGTTGGTACGGTACTGAAGCTTTCTTT. This translates into CASSWYGTEAFF.

This clone showed up just a few times. V gene TRBV11-2 combines with J gene TRBJ2-1; 9 bases align to TRBD2. Germline CDR1 and CDR2: SGHAT and FQNNGV. V shed 1 base and J 4 bases; nucleotides not matched to a gene: 5. The CDR3 has 16 amino acids. The CDR3 nucleotides are TGTGCCAGCAGCTTAGTAGGGAGCGGGGGGTACAATGAGCAGTTCTTC. Protein sequence: CASSLVGSGGYNEQFF.

This clone has just a few counts. The rearrangement links TRBV5-1 to TRBJ1-1; possibly TRBD1 for D (5 bases). CDR1 SGHRS and CDR2 YFSETQ come from the germline V gene. CDR3 size: 17 residues. Between the trimmed V and J ends, which lost 6 bases and 2 bases, there was a span of 23 bases. The CDR3 DNA is TGCGCCAGCACATCCGCTCCTTTCGGGCAGGGAAACACTGAAGCTTTCTTT. The encoded protein is CASTSAPFGQGNTEAFF.

This chain uses TRBV6-4 with TRBJ1-1, with a possible D match to TRBD1 (6 bases). The CDR3 is 13 residues long. Germline CDR1 reads MRHNA; CDR2 reads SNTAGT. V gave up 6 bases and J gave up 6 bases, with 14 bases separating them. CDR3 DNA: TGTGCCAGCAGCTTCCAGGCAGGGGCTGAAGCTTTCTTT. It encodes CASSFQAGAEAFF.

This clone was detected many times. The chain links TRBV11-2 to TRBJ2-4, with 12 positions matching TRBD2. The germline gives CDR1 SGHAT, CDR2 FQNNGV. V lost 3 bases to trimming and J lost 7 bases; unmatched junction nucleotides: 13. The CDR3 contains 18 residues. The chain's CDR3 is CASSLRRLTSGSGNIQYF. In nucleotides, the CDR3 is TGTGCCAGCAGCTTGCGCCGCCTGACTAGCGGGAGTGGGAACATTCAGTACTTC.

This clone was detected only a few times. The genes are TRBV5-5 and TRBJ2-5, with 7 bases lining up with TRBD2. The V and J ends lost 5 bases and 5 bases, in that order; junction bases with no gene match: 12. The CDR3 length is 15 residues. Germline V gene sequence: CDR1 SGHKS, CDR2 YYEKEE (reference sequence). The CDR3 nucleotides are TGTGCCAGCAGTAATGACGATCGGGGAGGGGAGACCCAGTACTTC. It codes for CASSNDDRGGETQYF. Full variable domain (outside the CDR3, taken from reference TRBV5-5 and TRBJ2-5): DAGVTQSPTHLIKTRGQQVTLRCSPISGHKSVSWYQQVLGQGPQFIFQYYEKEERGRGNFPDRFSARQFPNYSSELNVNALLLGDSALYLCASSNDDRGGETQYFGPGTRLLVL.

The chain couples TRBV4-1 to TRBJ2-1, with D maybe TRBD1 (5 bases). This CDR3 spans 13 amino acids. The germline V and J ends were trimmed by 1 base and 4 bases, with 5 bases remaining between them. In germline, CDR1 is MGHRA, CDR2 YSYEKL. CDR3 DNA: TGCGCCAGCAGCCAAGGACAGTACAATGAGCAGTTCTTC. As protein: CASSQGQYNEQFF.

This sequence joins TRBV28 and TRBJ1-2; 7 nucleotides align to TRBD1. Per germline, CDR1 MDHEN and CDR2 SYDVKM. V lost 7 bases to trimming and J lost 8 bases; unmatched junction nucleotides: 7. This CDR3 is built from 12 residues. This CDR3 is CASKTGVGGYTF. The CDR3 DNA reads TGTGCCAGCAAAACAGGGGTAGGAGGCTACACCTTC.

This chain connects TRBV7-2 to TRBJ2-1; no reliable D call. V lost 4 bases and J lost 3, with 7 bases in between. The CDR3 is 13 amino acids. Germline values: CDR1 SGHTA, CDR2 FQGNSA. The CDR3 coding sequence is TGTGCCAGCAGCTCGAATAGCTACAATGAGCAGTTCTTC. Its protein is CASSSNSYNEQFF. Supplemented by reference TRBV7-2 and TRBJ2-1, the full variable domain reads GAGVSQSPSNKVTEKGKDVELRCDPISGHTALYWYRQSLGQGLEFLIYFQGNSAPDKSGLPSDRFSAERTGGSVSTLTIQRTQQEDSAVYLCASSSNSYNEQFFGPGTRLTVL.

This chain joins TRBV18 and TRBJ2-7; TRBD1 aligns across 11 bases. V lost 2 bases to trimming and J lost 2 bases; unmatched junction nucleotides: 8. The CDR3 consists of 17 residues. Germline CDR1 reads KGHSH; CDR2 reads LQKENI. CDR3: CASSPSPLGQGAYEQYF. CDR3 coding DNA: TGTGCCAGCTCACCATCCCCGTTGGGACAGGGGGCCTACGAGCAGTACTTC.

V and J are TRBV5-1 and TRBJ1-1, with D possibly TRBD1 on 6 matching bases. V lost 2 bases to trimming and J lost 6 bases, with 14 bases between them. The CDR3 length is 14 residues. CDR1 and CDR2 (germline): SGHRS, YFSETQ. The CDR3 sequence: CASSFGGGSAEAFF. The CDR3 DNA reads as TGCGCCAGCAGCTTTGGGGGGGGCAGCGCTGAAGCTTTCTTT.

This rearrangement joins TRBV4-1 to TRBJ2-7; D may be TRBD2 (6 bases). The germline V and J ends were trimmed by 3 bases and 0 bases, with 15 bases remaining between them. The CDR3 is 16 amino acids. In germline, CDR1 is MGHRA, CDR2 YSYEKL. The CDR3 DNA reads TGCGCCAGCAGCCACTATTTATCCGGGGGCTCCTACGAGCAGTACTTC. Protein: CASSHYLSGGSYEQYF.

This clone was seen more than once but under ten times. The chain combines TRBV7-9 with TRBJ2-1; D possibly corresponds to TRBD1 (6 bases). Germline CDR1 and CDR2: SEHNR and FQNEAQ (reference sequence). The CDR3 consists of 14 residues. The V gene lost 1 base and the J gene lost 3 bases, with 7 bases spanning the gap. The CDR3 protein is CASSLGQVYNEQFF. CDR3 nucleotide sequence: TGTGCCAGCAGCTTAGGACAGGTCTACAATGAGCAGTTCTTC. The full variable domain, rest sourced from reference TRBV7-9 and TRBJ2-1, is DTGVSQNPRHKITKRGQNVTFRCDPISEHNRLYWYRQTLGQGPEFLTYFQNEAQLEKSRLLSDRFSAERPKGSFSTLEIQRTEQGDSAMYLCASSLGQVYNEQFFGPGTRLTVL.